Presented here are 15 T cell receptor beta chains from one specimen sequenced in a study of long-term antiretroviral therapy in people with HIV. The run of the v3.0 immunoSEQ assay was at survey level. TCRdb keeps only in-frame clones here, not all; method: immunoSEQ multiplex PCR. The sample includes about 44,000 clones, 90% to 95% of them seen just once. The sample here was unsorted PBMCs, taken 3.7 years after starting antiretroviral therapy. These receptors were taken from a woman aged 45-60 years with HIV.

The CDR3 region is CASSLVYPGEETQYF. The CDR3 nucleotides are TGCGCCAGCAGCTTGGTGTATCCCGGGGAGGAGACCCAGTACTTC. The chain carries TRBV5-1 and TRBJ2-5, with D maybe TRBD2 (5 bases). CDR1 and CDR2 from the germline V gene are SGHRS and YFSETQ. Trimming cost V 0 bases and J 5 bases, with 14 bases left between them. This CDR3 has 15 residues.

The chain joins TRBV7-9 to TRBJ1-5, with D unclear. Germline CDR1 SEHNR, CDR2 FQNEAQ (reference sequence). V was shortened by 5 bases and J by 5 bases, with 10 bases between the two germline ends. This CDR3 region has 13 residues. The CDR3 DNA is TGTGCCAGCAGCCCATCGGCGTATCAGCCCCAGCATTTT. It specifies CASSPSAYQPQHF.

The chain combines TRBV5-1 with TRBJ2-2; TRBD1 agrees at 9 bases. The CDR3 totals 16 residues. The germline V gene encodes CDR1 SGHRS and CDR2 YFSETQ. Trimming removed 3 bases from V and 4 bases from J; junction bases left unmatched: 7. The CDR3 nucleotides read TGCGCCAGCAGCTCCACAGGGGGCTTGGGCACCGGGGAGCTGTTTTTT. Residues: CASSSTGGLGTGELFF. Full variable domain (missing parts from reference TRBV5-1 and TRBJ2-2): KAGVTQTPRYLIKTRGQQVTLSCSPISGHRSVSWYQQTPGQGLQFLFEYFSETQRNKGNFPGRFSGRQFSNSRSEMNVSTLELGDSALYLCASSSTGGLGTGELFFGEGSRLTVL.

The chain joins TRBV23-1 to TRBJ2-1, with unresolved D. TRBV23-1 is annotated as an ORF whose role is uncertain. V lost 7 bases and J lost 2, with 12 bases in between. The CDR3 extends over 14 amino acids. The CDR3 DNA follows: TGCGCCAGCACCGACCAGGAACCCTACAATGAGCAGTTCTTC. Amino acids: CASTDQEPYNEQFF.

This rearrangement joins TRBV6-5 to TRBJ2-5; D possibly matches TRBD1 or TRBD2 (5 bases each). The CDR3 has 15 residues. Deletions cut 2 bases from V and 10 bases from J, with 20 bases between. Germline assignment: CDR1 MNHEY and CDR2 SVGAGI. This CDR3 is CASSYIGPLMGDQYF. The CDR3, as DNA: TGTGCCAGCAGTTACATCGGACCCCTAATGGGGGACCAGTACTTC.

The V gene is TRBV18, the J gene TRBJ1-4; D unresolved. Looked up from germline, CDR1 is KGHSH and CDR2 is LQKENI. CDR3 length: 16 amino acids. V was trimmed by 3 bases and J by 5 bases, leaving 16 bases between them. CDR3 sequence (DNA): TGTGCCAGCTCACCTGAGCAAGGGTCCATAAATGAAAAACTGTTTTTT. Its translation is CASSPEQGSINEKLFF.

The chain has TRBV9 and TRBJ2-3, with D unclear. The CDR3 is 11 residues long. The ends were cut back, 0 bases at V and 6 bases at J, with 2 bases in the middle. Germline lookup yields CDR1 SGDLS and CDR2 YYNGEE. The CDR3: CASSVDDTQYF. The DNA for the CDR3 is TGTGCCAGCAGCGTAGACGATACGCAGTATTTT. Together with reference TRBV9 and TRBJ2-3, the CDR3 gives the full variable domain: DSGVTQTPKHLITATGQRVTLRCSPRSGDLSVYWYQQSLDQGLQFLIQYYNGEERAKGNILERFSAQQFPDLHSELNLSSLELGDSALYFCASSVDDTQYFGPGTRLTVL.

V and J are TRBV19 and TRBJ2-5, with no clear D. Trimming cost V 5 bases and J 5 bases, with 6 bases left between them. Germline V gene lookup returns CDR1 LNHDA and CDR2 SQIVND (reference sequence). The CDR3 runs to 11 residues. CDR3 sequence (DNA): TGTGCCAGTAGTGGTTTTGAGACCCAGTACTTC. It yields the protein CASSGFETQYF.

V is TRBV5-6 and J is TRBJ2-7; D is uncertain. Trimming left V 0 bases short and J 4 bases short, with 2 bases between. Germline CDR1 and CDR2: SGHDT and YYEEEE. The CDR3 extends over 11 amino acids. The CDR3: CASSLGYEQYF. DNA for the CDR3: TGTGCCAGCAGCTTGGGGTACGAGCAGTACTTC.

The rearrangement links TRBV10-3 to TRBJ1-5, with D possibly matching TRBD1 (5 bases). CDR1 and CDR2 from the germline V gene are ENHRY and SYGVKD. V was trimmed by 6 bases and J by 0 bases, leaving 12 bases between them. The CDR3 is 15 residues long. As DNA, the CDR3 is TGTGCCATCAGGGAGGGGACCGGTAGCAATCAGCCCCAGCATTTT. Residues: CAIREGTGSNQPQHF.

This clone was seen a few times. The CDR3 sequence is CASSPQGASYEQYF. The CDR3 DNA reads as TGTGCCAGCAGCCCACAGGGGGCTTCCTACGAGCAGTACTTC. The V gene is TRBV5-5, the J gene TRBJ2-7; the match to TRBD1 covers 9 bases. J lost 1 base, V lost 4 bases, and 3 bases had no gene match. Germline V gene lookup returns CDR1 SGHKS and CDR2 YYEKEE (reference sequence). CDR3 size: 14 residues.

The gene calls are TRBV7-2 and TRBJ1-2; TRBD1 might be the D (5 bases). This CDR3 has 14 amino acids. Germline-derived CDR1 and CDR2 are SGHTA and FQGNSA. V was pared by 1 base and J by 5 bases, with 11 bases between. The CDR3 sequence: CASSLDTKGYGYTF. DNA of the CDR3: TGTGCCAGCAGCTTAGATACCAAGGGGTATGGCTACACCTTC.

The chain links TRBV29-1 to TRBJ1-1; the match to TRBD1 covers 7 bases. This CDR3 contains 9 residues. Germline V gene lookup returns CDR1 SQVTM and CDR2 ANQGSEA. Losses at the gene ends were 6 bases for V and 8 bases for J; bases not matched to a gene: 0. The CDR3 spells CSVDREAFF. DNA of the CDR3: TGCAGCGTGGACAGGGAAGCTTTCTTT.

The gene calls are TRBV5-1 and TRBJ1-5, with D possibly TRBD1 on 5 matching bases. Germline assignment: CDR1 SGHRS and CDR2 YFSETQ. The CDR3 extends over 15 amino acids. Trimming cost V 0 bases and J 3 bases, with 10 bases left between them. As DNA, the CDR3 is TGCGCCAGCAGCTTGGGAGGGGTACCCAATCAGCCCCAGCATTTT. Translating it yields CASSLGGVPNQPQHF.

CDR3 protein: CASSVGLAGTTGELFF. The CDR3, as DNA: TGTGCCAGCAGCGTGGGACTAGCGGGAACTACCGGGGAGCTGTTTTTT. The chain is built from TRBV7-3 and TRBJ2-2, with 13 bases lining up with TRBD2. The CDR3 length is 16 residues. V trimming: 5 bases; J trimming: 5 bases; junction bases outside the gene matches: 5. Germline V gene sequence: CDR1 SGHTA, CDR2 FQGTGA.